This T cell receptor (beta chain) originates from a study of shared clonotypes between healthy human individuals. CD4+ cell separation produced CD45RA+ naive and CD45RA-negative memory subsets. The CDR3 contains 15 residues. The germline CDR1 and CDR2 sequences are LGHNA and YSLEER. V lost 0 bases and J lost 4; bases outside the gene matches: 5. TCRdb keeps only in-frame clones here, not all; method: immunoSEQ multiplex PCR. In the table there are 2 million to 3 million clones, over 85% of which are singletons. The sequence was obtained from a man between 18 and 29 years old in good health. This sequence joins TRBV4-3 and TRBJ2-7; 8 nucleotides agree with TRBD1. The sample comprised naive CD4+ T cells sorted from blood. Described subset: CD45RA+ positively selected. The CDR3 nucleotides are TGCGCCAGCAGCCAAGAGAGTCAGGGGGCTTACGAGCAGTACTTC. Translating it yields CASSQESQGAYEQYF.